A single sample is the source of the 31 T cell receptor beta chains below, sequenced in a study of CD8+ T cells in alopecia areata. The treatment here: oral pan-JAK inhibitor, 5-10 mg twice daily. It was cDNA, reverse transcribed from extracted RNA, that served as the sequencing template. Assay used: immunoSEQ multiplex PCR; TCRdb lists only in-frame clones, some missing. The data show about 220,000 clones, with under 60% seen just once and around 1.6% held by the top ten. Sequencing used CD4+ T cells sorted from blood, obtained at week 4, from a patient treated with tofacitinib. The origin of the receptors is a human donor with alopecia areata.

The chain employs TRBV5-6 and TRBJ2-4; 12 bases map to TRBD1. Germline loops: CDR1 SGHDT, CDR2 YYEEEE. This CDR3 has 12 amino acids. The ends lost 4 bases at V and 11 bases at J; junction bases unmatched: 1. The CDR3 coding sequence is TGTGCCAGCAGCGGGACAGGGGGCCTTCAGTACTTC. This translates into CASSGTGGLQYF.

This sequence joins TRBV5-1 and TRBJ2-7, with D maybe TRBD1 (7 bases). This CDR3 spans 15 amino acids. Trimming stripped 5 bases from V and 3 bases from J, with 18 bases between. Germline lookup yields CDR1 SGHRS and CDR2 YFSETQ. The CDR3 DNA sequence: TGCGCCAGCAGTACGCGGGACAGTAGGGTCTACGAGCAGTACTTC. It encodes CASSTRDSRVYEQYF.

This clone was seen more than once but under ten times. The chain carries TRBV7-3 and TRBJ2-5; D could derive from TRBD1 or TRBD2 (6 bases each). The germline V gene encodes CDR1 SGHTA and CDR2 FQGTGA. V lost 4 bases, J lost 5 bases, and 14 bases lay in between. The CDR3 has 14 residues. CDR3 nucleotides: TGTGCCAGCAGCTCGACAGGAGGAGGGGAGACCCAGTACTTC. Protein: CASSSTGGGETQYF.

The CDR3 here is CASSEVPGVKYF. In DNA, the CDR3 is TGTGCCAGCAGTGAAGTACCAGGGGTTAAGTACTTC. The rearrangement joins TRBV2 to TRBJ2-7, with D perhaps matching TRBD1 (6 bases). This CDR3 comprises 12 residues. CDR1 is SNHLY, CDR2 FYNNEI, per germline. V was shortened by 1 base and J by 11 bases, with 12 bases between the two germline ends. The whole variable domain, filled in from reference TRBV2 and TRBJ2-7, reads EPEVTQTPSHQVTQMGQEVILRCVPISNHLYFYWYRQILGQKVEFLVSFYNNEISEKSEIFDDQFSVERPDGSNFTLKIRSTKLEDSAMYFCASSEVPGVKYFGPGTRLTVT.

The chain combines TRBV27 with TRBJ2-7; a weak D match, TRBD2 (5 bases). CDR1 MNHEY and CDR2 SMNVEV come from the germline V gene (reference sequence). This CDR3 region has 15 residues. The V end lost 3 bases, the J end lost 6 bases, and 18 bases lay between the germline ends. This CDR3 reads CASSLPSDGLGEQYF. As DNA, the CDR3 is TGTGCCAGCAGTTTGCCTAGTGACGGACTGGGCGAGCAGTACTTC.

The rearrangement uses TRBV19 and TRBJ2-1, with TRBD1 identical over 7 bases. Losses at the gene ends were 4 bases for V and 6 bases for J; bases not matched to a gene: 0. This CDR3 spans 12 amino acids. Germline CDR1 reads LNHDA; CDR2 reads SQIVND (reference sequence). The CDR3 sequence: CASSTGGNEQFF. The DNA for the CDR3 is TGTGCCAGTAGTACAGGGGGCAATGAGCAGTTCTTC.

DNA of the CDR3: TGCAGCGTTGAAATTCCTGGTCGAGGGATTGGCACTGAAGCTTTCTTT. It translates to CSVEIPGRGIGTEAFF. The chain is built from TRBV29-1 and TRBJ1-1; no firm D call. V was pared by 2 bases and J by 4 bases, with 20 bases between. Germline V lookup: CDR1 SQVTM, CDR2 ANQGSEA. The CDR3 covers 16 residues.

V and J are TRBV25-1 and TRBJ1-6, with TRBD1 identical over 7 bases. Germline-derived CDR1 and CDR2 are MGHDK and SYGVNS. V dropped 2 bases and J dropped 9; count of bases not matched to a gene: 7. This CDR3 has 15 residues. CDR3 amino acids: CASSENRGRRSPLHF. The CDR3 DNA is TGTGCCAGCAGTGAAAACAGGGGCCGGCGTTCACCCCTCCACTTT. Together with reference TRBV25-1 and TRBJ1-6, the CDR3 gives the full variable domain: EADIYQTPRYLVIGTGKKITLECSQTMGHDKMYWYQQDPGMELHLIHYSYGVNSTEKGDLSSESTVSRIRTEHFPLTLESARPSHTSQYLCASSENRGRRSPLHFGNGTRLTVT.

The sample holds a few counts of this clone. The chain joins TRBV14 to TRBJ1-6; D unresolved. The germline gives CDR1 SGHDN, CDR2 FVKESK. Deletions cut 4 bases from V and 10 bases from J, with 14 bases between. This CDR3 has 14 residues. In DNA, the CDR3 is TGTGCCAGCAGCCTCGGACGGGGAAACTCACCCCTCCACTTT. Its translation: CASSLGRGNSPLHF.

The V and J genes are TRBV30 and TRBJ2-2; D uncertain. The V end was cut by 2 bases, the J end by 7 bases, with 11 bases between. The CDR3 covers 13 residues. CDR1 GTSNPN and CDR2 SVGIG come from the germline V gene (reference sequence). In DNA, the CDR3 is TGTGCCTGGAGTAAAAGAACGGACGGGGAGCTGTTTTTT. Translated, it gives CAWSKRTDGELFF.

This clone appeared a single time. This chain links TRBV29-1 with TRBJ2-3; D gene ambiguous. This CDR3 is 14 amino acids long. From germline, CDR1 is SQVTM and CDR2 ANQGSEA. Trimming removed 7 bases at V and 3 bases at J, with 17 bases between. The DNA of the CDR3 is TGCAGCGCCCAGATCCCCATAATGACAGATACGCAGTATTTT. Residues: CSAQIPIMTDTQYF.

CDR3 bases: TGCGCCAGCAGCCTCGACAGGGGTCAGCCCCAGCATTTT. Translated, it gives CASSLDRGQPQHF. The V gene is TRBV5-1, the J gene TRBJ1-5; 8 positions match TRBD1. CDR3 length: 13 amino acids. V trimming: 4 bases; J trimming: 6 bases; junction bases outside the gene matches: 3. Germline V lookup: CDR1 SGHRS, CDR2 YFSETQ.

This clone has a handful of counts. The same CDR3 also results from other DNA sequences found in this sample. The chain recombines TRBV4-3 with TRBJ2-7, with D tentatively TRBD2 (6 bases). Germline CDR1 reads LGHNA; CDR2 reads YSLEER. This CDR3 is built from 14 residues. V was cut by 0 bases and J by 3 bases, with 9 bases left in between. In nucleotides, the CDR3 is TGCGCCAGCAGCCAAGAGCCCGGGAGCTACGAGCAGTACTTC. Its translation: CASSQEPGSYEQYF.

The chain links TRBV5-1 to TRBJ2-3; D unresolved. V dropped 1 base and J dropped 2 bases, with 5 bases sitting between them. CDR3 length equals 13 residues. Germline lookup yields CDR1 SGHRS and CDR2 YFSETQ. The CDR3 reads CASSLPNTDTQYF. Written as DNA, the CDR3 is TGCGCCAGCAGCTTGCCGAACACAGATACGCAGTATTTT.

This clone was detected many times. This chain links TRBV19 with TRBJ2-1, with D perhaps matching TRBD2 (6 bases). Germline V CDR1 and CDR2: LNHDA, SQIVND (reference sequence). The CDR3 is 15 residues long. V lost 8 bases to trimming and J lost 0 bases, with 14 bases between them. In DNA, the CDR3 is TGTGCCAGTCGGTCGTTCGGGGGCTCCTACAATGAGCAGTTCTTC. Encoded protein: CASRSFGGSYNEQFF.

This clone was counted between two and nine times. The CDR3 region is CSANRGPTYTF. For the CDR3, the DNA is TGCAGTGCCAACAGGGGCCCCACCTACACCTTC. This chain links TRBV20-1 with TRBJ1-2; 7 positions match TRBD1. CDR3 length equals 11 residues. V lost 6 bases and J lost 10; bases outside the gene matches: 8. Germline assignment: CDR1 DFQATT and CDR2 SNEGSKA (reference sequence).

The chain has TRBV25-1 and TRBJ2-1, with D unresolved. The CDR3 sequence is 11 residues long. Germline CDR1 reads MGHDK; CDR2 reads SYGVNS. Trimming stripped 6 bases from V and 8 bases from J, with 8 bases between. DNA of the CDR3: TGTGCCAGCAGCTTACGGGATGAGCAGTTCTTC. Residues: CASSLRDEQFF.

The chain combines TRBV30 with TRBJ1-2; 7 bases agree with TRBD1. The CDR3 extends over 13 amino acids. The J segment lost 6 bases and the V segment lost 5 bases, leaving 9 bases of the junction unmatched. Looked up from germline, CDR1 is GTSNPN and CDR2 is SVGIG (reference sequence). This chain's CDR3 is CAWQTTGSHGYTF. CDR3 nucleotide sequence: TGTGCCTGGCAGACGACAGGGTCCCATGGCTACACCTTC.

The chain uses TRBV11-2 and TRBJ2-5, with 8 bases that match TRBD2. V lost 2 bases, J lost 5 bases, and 10 bases stayed unmatched. CDR3 length: 16 amino acids. Germline assignment: CDR1 SGHAT and CDR2 FQNNGV. CDR3 in DNA: TGTGCCAGCAGCTTACGAAAAGTAGCGGGATACGAGACCCAGTACTTC. This sequence encodes CASSLRKVAGYETQYF.

CDR3 amino acids: CASSYRGRGTEAFF. CDR3 DNA: TGTGCCAGCAGTTACAGGGGAAGGGGCACTGAAGCTTTCTTT. V usage is TRBV6-5 and J usage is TRBJ1-1; possibly TRBD1 for D (5 bases). V lost 2 bases and J lost 4, with 11 bases in between. Per the germline V gene, CDR1 is MNHEY and CDR2 is SVGAGI. CDR3 length: 14 residues.

The chain employs TRBV7-2 and TRBJ1-2; no firm D call. This CDR3 has 13 residues. Germline V lookup: CDR1 SGHTA, CDR2 FQGNSA. V dropped 3 bases and J dropped 8 bases, with 13 bases sitting between them. Here the CDR3 reads CASSLRTEGGYTF. In DNA form, the CDR3 reads TGTGCCAGCAGCTTGCGAACGGAGGGAGGCTACACCTTC.

This clone was found a few times. V usage is TRBV7-2 and J usage is TRBJ1-1; no reliable D call. This CDR3 contains 14 residues. The V end lost 7 bases, the J end lost 3 bases, and 15 bases lay between the germline ends. Per germline, CDR1 SGHTA and CDR2 FQGNSA. CDR3 residues: CASIKEGADTEAFF. Written as DNA, the CDR3 is TGTGCCAGCATCAAAGAGGGCGCCGACACTGAAGCTTTCTTT.

This sequence joins TRBV7-6 and TRBJ1-5; 7 bases fit TRBD1. The junction had 5 bases not matched to a gene; V was cut back by 4 bases and J by 2 bases. Germline CDR1 reads SGHVS; CDR2 reads FNYEAQ. The CDR3 spans 15 residues. CDR3 protein: CASSYATGRNQPQHF. In DNA form, the CDR3 reads TGTGCCAGCAGCTACGCGACAGGGCGCAATCAGCCCCAGCATTTT.

V gene TRBV7-3 combines with J gene TRBJ2-2; TRBD2 aligns across 7 bases. V lost 5 bases, J lost 4 bases, and 4 bases stayed unmatched. CDR3 length: 14 residues. Per germline, CDR1 SGHTA and CDR2 FQGTGA. CDR3 in amino acids: CASSPRGSTGELFF. The CDR3 DNA follows: TGTGCCAGCAGCCCGCGGGGGAGCACCGGGGAGCTGTTTTTT.

The chain has TRBV2 and TRBJ1-2; unclear D gene. Trimming removed 1 base at V and 7 bases at J, with 10 bases between. Germline V gene lookup returns CDR1 SNHLY and CDR2 FYNNEI. The CDR3 totals 13 residues. In nucleotides, the CDR3 is TGTGCCAGCAGTGAAGGACAAGCCGTTGGCTACACCTTC. Protein product: CASSEGQAVGYTF. Supplemented by reference TRBV2 and TRBJ1-2, the full variable domain reads EPEVTQTPSHQVTQMGQEVILRCVPISNHLYFYWYRQILGQKVEFLVSFYNNEISEKSEIFDDQFSVERPDGSNFTLKIRSTKLEDSAMYFCASSEGQAVGYTFGSGTRLTVV.

The chain employs TRBV29-1 and TRBJ1-4, with D possibly TRBD1 on 6 matching bases. The germline V gene has CDR1 SQVTM and CDR2 ANQGSEA. The CDR3 consists of 12 residues. V dropped 5 bases and J dropped 6 bases, with 10 bases sitting between them. The CDR3 DNA reads TGCAGCGTTAAGGACAGCTATGAAAAACTGTTTTTT. Translated, it gives CSVKDSYEKLFF.

This clone appeared a single time. The chain carries TRBV6-5 and TRBJ1-5; weak D call: TRBD1 (5 bases). Trimming removed 5 bases from V and 6 bases from J, with 11 bases in between. The germline V gene encodes CDR1 MNHEY and CDR2 SVGAGI. The CDR3 contains 13 residues. The CDR3 is CASSGGGSQPQHF. CDR3 nucleotides: TGTGCCAGCAGTGGCGGGGGGAGTCAGCCCCAGCATTTT.

The chain combines TRBV5-1 with TRBJ1-1; tentatively, D is TRBD1 (6 bases). The CDR3 has 15 residues. CDR1 SGHRS and CDR2 YFSETQ come from the germline V gene. V shed 2 bases and J shed 0 bases, with 11 bases lying between them. The CDR3 spells CASSLPGQMNTEAFF. CDR3 sequence (DNA): TGCGCCAGCAGCTTACCTGGACAGATGAACACTGAAGCTTTCTTT.

This clone is medium-sized in the sample. The chain joins TRBV11-2 to TRBJ2-1, with unresolved D. The ends were cut back, 1 base at V and 5 bases at J, with 6 bases in the middle. This CDR3 has 13 residues. Germline assignment: CDR1 SGHAT and CDR2 FQNNGV. The CDR3: CASSLGSNNEQFF. As DNA, the CDR3 is TGTGCCAGCAGCTTAGGGTCGAACAATGAGCAGTTCTTC.

J is TRBJ2-7 and V is TRBV6-1; D call uncertain. V lost 2 bases to trimming and J lost 3 bases, with 8 bases between them. CDR3 length: 13 amino acids. CDR1 MNHNS and CDR2 SASEGT come from the germline V gene. CDR3 protein: CASSERQSYEQYF. CDR3 nucleotide sequence: TGTGCCAGCAGTGAACGGCAGAGCTACGAGCAGTACTTC.

This sequence joins TRBV6-1 and TRBJ1-2; TRBD1 is a possible D gene (5 bases). The V gene's germline CDR1 is MNHNS and CDR2 SASEGT. This CDR3 region has 17 residues. Trimming cost V 0 bases and J 0 bases, with 14 bases left between them. CDR3 amino acids: CASSEALMLTANYGYTF. CDR3 coding DNA: TGTGCCAGCAGTGAAGCGCTCATGTTGACAGCTAACTATGGCTACACCTTC.